This TCR beta chain was sequenced in a study of Graves' ophthalmopathy and Graves' hyperthyroidism. This clonotype was counted a few times. Amplified TCR beta CDR3 regions were obtained using RNA transcripts as template. RT-PCR with HTBI primers came first, then second-round multiplex PCR. TCRdb fed the multiplex PCR reads into MiXCR, producing one record per CDR3 protein. The data show 600,000 to 700,000 distinct CDR3 sequences, with about two fifths seen just once and over 2.5% held by the top ten. The CDR3 contains 15 residues. The V and J ends lost 2 bases and 2 bases, in that order; junction bases with no gene match: 8. Per the germline V gene, CDR1 is DFQATT and CDR2 is SNEGSKA (reference sequence).

Material for sequencing was peripheral blood. The V and J genes are TRBV20-1 and TRBJ2-7, with TRBD1 identical over 8 bases. The TCR sequence derives from an adult man with Graves' ophthalmopathy. CDR3 nucleotides: TGCAGTGCTAGATCCTGGACAGGGTTAACCTACGAGCAGTACTTC. Its protein product is CSARSWTGLTYEQYF.